This entry concerns a single TCR beta chain. The V gene lost 3 bases and the J gene lost 0 bases, with 18 bases spanning the gap. Germline V gene lookup returns CDR1 SGDLS and CDR2 YYNGEE. CDR3 length: 17 amino acids. The record originates from a study of T cell changes during pregnancy in multiple sclerosis. The repertoire was sequenced with immunoSEQ multiplex PCR; TCRdb's copy has only in-frame clones and lacks some. Of over 50,000 clones listed, around 89% are singletons. The chain links TRBV9 to TRBJ1-2, with D possibly TRBD1 on 5 matching bases. Sample: peripheral blood, taken in the first trimester of pregnancy. This receptor was identified in a female donor in good health, enrolled as a control in a pregnancy study. Here the CDR3 DNA reads TGTGCCAGCAGCGAGCCGACAGACCGCACTTCTAACTATGGCTACACCTTC. Protein sequence: CASSEPTDRTSNYGYTF. Complete variable domain (other parts from reference TRBV9 and TRBJ1-2): DSGVTQTPKHLITATGQRVTLRCSPRSGDLSVYWYQQSLDQGLQFLIQYYNGEERAKGNILERFSAQQFPDLHSELNLSSLELGDSALYFCASSEPTDRTSNYGYTFGSGTRLTVV.